A single sample is the source of the 14 T cell receptor beta chains below, sequenced in a study of regulatory T cells in long-lasting Graves disease. Time point denoted: newly diagnosed GD, antithyroid drugs for less than 3 months. The TCR library used RNA extracted from PBMCs. In building TCR beta libraries, iRepertoire HTBI primers were used together with Arm-PCR of CDR3 regions. MiXCR was run by TCRdb on the multiplex PCR reads, yielding one entry per CDR3 protein. The sample includes more than 450,000 distinct CDR3 sequences, around 12% of them seen just once. The sample was also reused in another study, on T cells in Graves' hyperthyroidism and ophthalmopathy.

Sequences were derived from peripheral blood mononuclear cells (PBMCs), sampled at new diagnosis, from a patient treated with antithyroid drugs. Every receptor here comes from a woman aged 25 to 45 with Graves disease.

The table lists this clonotype with many counts. The rearrangement joins TRBV18 to TRBJ1-1, with D possibly matching TRBD1 (5 bases). V lost 3 bases, J lost 7 bases, and 12 bases lay in between. The CDR3 runs to 13 residues. The V gene's germline CDR1 is KGHSH and CDR2 LQKENI. CDR3 sequence: CASSPNEGFEAFF. The CDR3 DNA sequence: TGTGCCAGCTCACCTAACGAGGGGTTTGAAGCTTTCTTT.

This clonotype was counted at least ten times. This chain joins TRBV12-3 or TRBV12-4 and TRBJ1-1; 11 nucleotides align to TRBD1. This CDR3 spans 15 amino acids. The V gene end was trimmed by 4 bases and the J gene end by 6 bases; junction bases not matched to a gene: 7. Here the CDR3 DNA reads TGTGCCAGCAGTTCCTGGGACAGGGGGTTTCCTGAAGCTTTCTTT. Its translation: CASSSWDRGFPEAFF.

This clonotype was observed many times. This chain joins TRBV2 and TRBJ1-5; no clear D. Germline CDR1 SNHLY, CDR2 FYNNEI. This CDR3 spans 14 amino acids. V lost 4 bases, J lost 2 bases, and 9 bases lay in between. CDR3 sequence reads: CASSVGQGNQPQHF. As DNA, the CDR3 is TGTGCCAGCAGTGTAGGTCAGGGCAATCAGCCCCAGCATTTT.

This clonotype was detected ten times or more. The rearrangement links TRBV7-9 to TRBJ1-4; D unclear. The V gene's germline CDR1 is SEHNR and CDR2 FQNEAQ (reference sequence). V was shortened by 1 base and J by 3 bases, with 15 bases between the two germline ends. The length of the CDR3 is 17 residues. The CDR3 coding sequence is TGTGCCAGCAGCTTAGGCGGAGGGTCCTCATCTAATGAAAAACTGTTTTTT. As protein: CASSLGGGSSSNEKLFF.

About this clonotype itself: At one end, the junction sequence differs from germline, possibly due to a read error. CDR3 nucleotides: TGCGCCAGCAGGTCACGGGGTGAAGAACTGTTTTTT. Amino acid sequence: CASRSRGEELFF. The chain carries TRBV4-1 and TRBJ1-4; D ambiguous. The CDR3 contains 12 residues. Germline CDR1 is MGHRA and CDR2 is YSYEKL.

V is TRBV9 and J is TRBJ2-7; D is unclear. The V end lost 3 bases, the J end lost 3 bases, and 7 bases lay between the germline ends. Germline CDR1 SGDLS, CDR2 YYNGEE. CDR3 length: 12 residues. The DNA for the CDR3 is TGTGCCAGCAGCGCTGACAACTACGAGCAGTACTTC. Translating it yields CASSADNYEQYF.

In this sample, this clonotype turned up a few times. The V gene is TRBV9, the J gene TRBJ1-3, with TRBD1 matching over 7 bases. The V gene's germline CDR1 is SGDLS and CDR2 YYNGEE. The J segment lost 7 bases and the V segment lost 3 bases, leaving 4 bases of the junction unmatched. The CDR3 contains 13 residues. CDR3 sequence reads: CASSAGTANTIYF. DNA of the CDR3: TGTGCCAGCAGCGCCGGGACAGCGAACACCATATATTTT. Combining the CDR3 with reference TRBV9 and TRBJ1-3 gives the whole variable domain DSGVTQTPKHLITATGQRVTLRCSPRSGDLSVYWYQQSLDQGLQFLIQYYNGEERAKGNILERFSAQQFPDLHSELNLSSLELGDSALYFCASSAGTANTIYFGEGSWLTVV.

The rearrangement uses TRBV4-1 and TRBJ2-1, with 10 bases matching TRBD2. Germline values: CDR1 MGHRA, CDR2 YSYEKL. The CDR3 extends over 17 amino acids. Trimming at V came to 0 bases and at J to 8 bases, leaving 10 bases not matched to a gene. CDR3 nucleotide sequence: TGCGCCAGCAGCCAAGACCGGGCTAGCGGGAGTTTTGATGAGCAGTTCTTC. Protein product: CASSQDRASGSFDEQFF.

This clonotype was recorded a few times. The rearrangement uses TRBV6-4 and TRBJ2-1; 8 bases match TRBD1. The length of the CDR3 is 14 residues. V was pared by 6 bases and J by 7 bases, with 8 bases of the junction left unmatched. Germline values: CDR1 MRHNA, CDR2 SNTAGT. The CDR3 nucleotides are TGTGCCAGCAGCCCGGACAGGGTTGGGAATGAGCAGTTCTTC. Residues: CASSPDRVGNEQFF.

Ten or more counts support this clonotype. This chain joins TRBV7-9 and TRBJ2-1; D is possibly TRBD1 or TRBD2 (5 bases each). CDR1 is SEHNR and CDR2 is FQNEAQ in the germline V gene (reference sequence). The CDR3 is made up of 15 amino acids. The germline V and J ends were trimmed by 3 bases and 6 bases, with 15 bases remaining between them. The CDR3 protein is CASSFRGDGGNEQFF. Here the CDR3 DNA reads TGTGCCAGCAGCTTTAGGGGAGATGGGGGCAATGAGCAGTTCTTC.

The V gene is TRBV12-3 or TRBV12-4, the J gene TRBJ2-4, with D hard to call. CDR3 length: 13 residues. V lost 3 bases to trimming and J lost 7 bases, with 10 bases between them. Here the CDR3 reads CASSFGHGNIQYF. Written as DNA, the CDR3 is TGTGCCAGCAGTTTTGGTCACGGGAACATTCAGTACTTC.

This clonotype has a count of ten or more. The chain links TRBV12-3 or TRBV12-4 to TRBJ2-5, with 7 bases lining up with TRBD2. J lost 3 bases, V lost 5 bases, and 12 bases had no gene match. This CDR3 spans 16 amino acids. The chain's CDR3 is CASSASFWGGEETQYF. CDR3 in DNA: TGTGCCAGCAGTGCGTCCTTCTGGGGGGGAGAAGAGACCCAGTACTTC.

This clonotype turned up a few times. The J gene is TRBJ2-3, the V gene TRBV6-5; D is perhaps TRBD2 (5 bases). CDR1 MNHEY and CDR2 SVGAGI come from the germline V gene. Trimming left V 4 bases short and J 0 bases short, with 17 bases between. The CDR3 contains 17 residues. The DNA for the CDR3 is TGTGCCAGCAGTTTCAGAGTGCGGTGGGAGAGCACAGATACGCAGTATTTT. It is translated as CASSFRVRWESTDTQYF.

This chain links TRBV20-1 with TRBJ2-3, with TRBD2 matching over 13 bases. The DNA end is a closer match to TRBJ2-5, so the J assignment may be wrong. This CDR3 spans 14 amino acids. Per the germline V gene, CDR1 is DFQATT and CDR2 is SNEGSKA (reference sequence). CDR3 DNA sequence: TGCAGTGCTCGGACTAGCGGGAGAACGGAGACCCAGTACTTC. Translation: CSARTSGRTETQYF.